The 14 T cell receptor beta chains in this list originate from one sample, sequenced in a study of CD8+ T cells in alopecia areata. In each case, RNA was isolated and then reverse transcribed into cDNA as the sequencing template. Generated by immunoSEQ multiplex PCR, the TCRdb table keeps only in-frame clones and is missing some. The table includes over 95,000 clones, less than 60% detected once. The treatment here: oral pan-JAK inhibitor, 5-10 mg twice daily. Sequenced material: CD4+ T cells sorted from blood, taken at week 24, from a patient treated with tofacitinib. Receptor source: a human donor with alopecia areata.

This chain connects TRBV5-1 to TRBJ2-3; no clear D gene. Per germline, CDR1 SGHRS and CDR2 YFSETQ. V shed 2 bases and J shed 6 bases, with 13 bases lying between them. The CDR3 loop spans 14 amino acids. CDR3 coding DNA: TGCGCCAGCAGCTTACGACCCGACCCGGATACGCAGTATTTT. Amino acid sequence: CASSLRPDPDTQYF.

This chain joins TRBV6-4 and TRBJ1-1, with 7 bases that match TRBD1. The CDR3 runs to 13 residues. Germline trimming cut 4 bases from V and 7 bases from J; bases unmatched to any gene: 6. From germline, CDR1 is MRHNA and CDR2 SNTAGT. This CDR3 is CASSADRASEAFF. In DNA, the CDR3 is TGTGCCAGCAGTGCCGACAGGGCCAGTGAAGCTTTCTTT.

V gene TRBV29-1 combines with J gene TRBJ1-2; 9 positions agree with TRBD1. The CDR3 sequence is 13 residues long. V lost 5 bases, J lost 4 bases, and 5 bases stayed unmatched. Germline V CDR1 and CDR2: SQVTM, ANQGSEA. The CDR3 spells CSVSLGQGYGYTF. Here the CDR3 DNA reads TGCAGCGTTTCCTTGGGACAGGGCTATGGCTACACCTTC.

The chain couples TRBV6-5 to TRBJ1-2, with D tentatively TRBD1 (6 bases). The CDR3 has 15 amino acids. Per the germline V gene, CDR1 is MNHEY and CDR2 is SVGAGI. The V gene lost 0 bases and the J gene lost 6 bases, with 14 bases spanning the gap. Written as DNA, the CDR3 is TGTGCCAGCAGTTACTCGATACTAGCAGGGGATGGCTACACCTTC. It encodes CASSYSILAGDGYTF.

The rearrangement links TRBV4-3 to TRBJ2-5; 11 nucleotides line up with TRBD2. V lost 2 bases to trimming and J lost 5 bases; unmatched junction nucleotides: 4. In germline, CDR1 is LGHNA, CDR2 YSLEER. CDR3 size: 15 residues. CDR3 DNA: TGCGCCAGCAGCCAAATAGCGGGGGGGCTCGAGACCCAGTACTTC. It codes for CASSQIAGGLETQYF.

The chain links TRBV10-3 to TRBJ2-7; D call uncertain. The CDR3 has 12 residues. CDR1 and CDR2 from the germline V gene are ENHRY and SYGVKD. The ends were cut back, 2 bases at V and 6 bases at J, with 8 bases in the middle. The CDR3 DNA sequence: TGTGCCATCAGTGAGCCCGGTCGCGAGCAGTACTTC. Translated: CAISEPGREQYF.

This clone has more than one count but fewer than ten. The chain uses TRBV6-6 and TRBJ2-7; 8 bases match TRBD1. This CDR3 spans 13 amino acids. The trim removed 6 bases at V and 3 bases at J, leaving 4 bases unmatched. The germline V gene encodes CDR1 MNHNY and CDR2 SVGAGI (reference sequence). CDR3 amino acids: CASRRGQGYEQYF. CDR3 nucleotide sequence: TGTGCCAGCAGACGCGGACAGGGCTACGAGCAGTACTTC.

This clone was seen only a few times. This sequence joins TRBV23-1 and TRBJ2-2; D is possibly TRBD2 (5 bases). TRBV23-1 is an ORF for which the function is uncertain. There are 15 residues in the CDR3. V was clipped by 3 bases and J by 1 base, with 9 bases between them. CDR3 in amino acids: CASSHLGGNTGELFF. The CDR3 nucleotides are TGCGCCAGCAGTCACCTCGGAGGGAACACCGGGGAGCTGTTTTTT.

The J gene is TRBJ1-6, the V gene TRBV19; D is perhaps TRBD1 (6 bases). The CDR3 spans 15 residues. Germline V gene data show CDR1 as LNHDA and CDR2 as SQIVND (reference sequence). V gave up 4 bases and J gave up 10 bases, with 17 bases separating them. CDR3 in DNA: TGTGCCAGTAGTACCGGAACAGGGTTGGGGTCACCCCTCCACTTT. Protein: CASSTGTGLGSPLHF.

The genes are TRBV18 and TRBJ1-6, with D possibly matching TRBD1 (5 bases). The germline gives CDR1 KGHSH, CDR2 LQKENI. CDR3 size: 15 residues. V gave up 3 bases and J gave up 10 bases, with 16 bases separating them. The CDR3 nucleotides read TGTGCCAGCTCACCCACCGACGGCGAGGGGTCACCCCTCCACTTT. This codes for CASSPTDGEGSPLHF.

The gene calls are TRBV29-1 and TRBJ2-3; a possible D gene is TRBD1 (5 bases). The CDR3 is 14 amino acids. V shed 2 bases and J shed 3 bases, with 12 bases lying between them. CDR1 and CDR2 from the germline V gene are SQVTM and ANQGSEA. CDR3 sequence: CSVEKGQGTDTQYF. The CDR3 coding sequence is TGCAGCGTTGAAAAGGGGCAGGGAACAGATACGCAGTATTTT.

This clone was detected a few times. The chain carries TRBV5-1 and TRBJ2-2, with 8 bases that match TRBD2. Trimming at V came to 0 bases and at J to 5 bases, leaving 6 bases not matched to a gene. In germline, CDR1 is SGHRS, CDR2 YFSETQ. This CDR3 spans 16 amino acids. In DNA form, the CDR3 reads TGCGCCAGCAGCTTGGAGGGGACTAGGAGTACCGGGGAGCTGTTTTTT. Its protein product is CASSLEGTRSTGELFF.

The chain has TRBV6-5 and TRBJ1-5; D gene unclear. Trimming stripped 0 bases from V and 1 base from J, with 7 bases between. CDR3 length: 15 amino acids. Germline loops: CDR1 MNHEY, CDR2 SVGAGI. The DNA of the CDR3 is TGTGCCAGCAGTTACTCGTCACAGAGCAATCAGCCCCAGCATTTT. Translating it yields CASSYSSQSNQPQHF.

The J gene is TRBJ1-1, the V gene TRBV7-2; D not certain. The CDR3 totals 13 residues. V lost 5 bases, J lost 1 base, and 8 bases lay in between. Germline V CDR1 and CDR2: SGHTA, FQGNSA. The CDR3 loop is CASSDYENTEAFF. As DNA, the CDR3 is TGTGCCAGCAGCGATTACGAGAACACTGAAGCTTTCTTT.